A single sample gave rise to the 14 T cell receptor beta chains below, sequenced in a study of blood T cell repertoires in COVID-19. The method was immunoSEQ multiplex PCR; TCRdb's version includes in-frame clones alone and lacks a portion of them. The sample lists approximately 160,000 clones; about four fifths were seen once. What was sequenced was peripheral blood. These receptors were obtained from a man in his sixties with active or convalescent COVID-19.

V usage is TRBV5-3 and J usage is TRBJ1-5; D might be TRBD1 (5 bases). TRBV5-3 is an open reading frame whose function is uncertain. V was pared by 0 bases and J by 2 bases, with 9 bases between. The CDR3 covers 15 residues. CDR3 DNA sequence: TGTGCCAGAAGCTTGGCCAGGGAGGGCAATCAGCCCCAGCATTTT. Its protein is CARSLAREGNQPQHF.

The rearrangement uses TRBV7-2 and TRBJ1-2; no firm D call. This CDR3 spans 14 amino acids. CDR1 is SGHTA and CDR2 is FQGNSA in the germline V gene. V lost 7 bases, J lost 4 bases, and 16 bases lay in between. This chain's CDR3 is CASTPWTQRYGYTF. Written as DNA, the CDR3 is TGTGCCAGCACCCCCTGGACTCAGCGCTATGGCTACACCTTC.

This clone came up once. The chain joins TRBV27 to TRBJ1-4; 10 bases fit TRBD1. Germline V lookup: CDR1 MNHEY, CDR2 SMNVEV (reference sequence). J lost 13 bases, V lost 6 bases, and 11 bases had no gene match. The CDR3 runs 14 residues. CDR3 residues: CASRRTGGEKGLFF. DNA of the CDR3: TGTGCCAGCAGGCGGACAGGGGGGGAGAAAGGACTGTTTTTT.

The rearrangement uses TRBV19 and TRBJ2-7; the match to TRBD1 covers 7 bases. Germline trimming cut 5 bases from V and 2 bases from J; bases unmatched to any gene: 6. Germline V lookup: CDR1 LNHDA, CDR2 SQIVND (reference sequence). The CDR3 has 14 residues. The CDR3: CASSSGTETYEQYF. The CDR3 bases are TGTGCCAGTAGTTCCGGGACAGAAACCTACGAGCAGTACTTC.

The genes are TRBV18 and TRBJ1-4, with 9 bases lining up with TRBD1. With 4 bases clipped from V and 7 bases from J, the junction kept 10 bases outside the gene matches. The CDR3 extends over 16 amino acids. CDR1 is KGHSH, CDR2 LQKENI, per germline. CDR3 protein: CASSLTNRDRAEKLFF. CDR3 in DNA: TGTGCCAGCTCACTAACCAACCGGGACAGGGCTGAAAAACTGTTTTTT. Variable domain in full (rest from reference TRBV18 and TRBJ1-4): NAGVMQNPRHLVRRRGQEARLRCSPMKGHSHVYWYRQLPEEGLKFMVYLQKENIIDESGMPKERFSAEFPKEGPSILRIQQVVRGDSAAYFCASSLTNRDRAEKLFFGSGTQLSVL.

The J gene is TRBJ2-3, the V gene TRBV7-9; 7 nucleotides align to TRBD2. The J segment lost 13 bases and the V segment lost 4 bases, leaving 17 bases of the junction unmatched. This CDR3 contains 15 residues. Germline CDR1 SEHNR, CDR2 FQNEAQ (reference sequence). DNA of the CDR3: TGTGCCAGCAGCTCTAGATCAACCACTAGCGCCCTAAAGTATTTT. The encoded protein is CASSSRSTTSALKYF.

The gene calls are TRBV5-1 and TRBJ1-4; weak D call: TRBD1 (5 bases). The CDR3 has 16 amino acids. Germline V gene lookup returns CDR1 SGHRS and CDR2 YFSETQ. Trimming took off 0 bases at V and 3 bases at J, with 12 bases between the two ends. CDR3 amino acids: CASSLAPGRSNEKLFF. The CDR3 DNA reads TGCGCCAGCAGCTTGGCCCCAGGGCGCTCTAATGAAAAACTGTTTTTT.

The chain links TRBV6-6 to TRBJ2-5, with a tentative D call TRBD1 (5 bases). This CDR3 is built from 16 residues. V lost 2 bases and J lost 0, with 13 bases in between. Germline values: CDR1 MNHNY, CDR2 SVGAGI (reference sequence). The CDR3 DNA follows: TGTGCCAGCAGTTACGATCCTAGGGGCTACCAAGAGACCCAGTACTTC. This sequence encodes CASSYDPRGYQETQYF.

This clone has just one count. This rearrangement joins TRBV28 to TRBJ2-1, with D tentatively TRBD2 (5 bases). The V end lost 5 bases, the J end lost 0 bases, and 17 bases lay between the germline ends. From germline, CDR1 is MDHEN and CDR2 SYDVKM. The CDR3 sequence is 17 residues long. The DNA for the CDR3 is TGTGCCAGCAGTCCGGCATTTCCGGGGAGCTCCTACAATGAGCAGTTCTTC. Protein sequence: CASSPAFPGSSYNEQFF.

By its share, this clone is large. The V gene is TRBV5-1, the J gene TRBJ2-1; TRBD2 agrees at 8 bases. Trimming took 0 bases from V and 2 from J; bases not matched to a gene: 13. CDR3 length: 19 amino acids. CDR1 is SGHRS, CDR2 YFSETQ, per germline. The CDR3 reads CASSLAIPSGSATYNEQFF. CDR3 DNA: TGCGCCAGCAGCTTGGCCATTCCTAGCGGGTCGGCGACCTACAATGAGCAGTTCTTC.

The gene calls are TRBV10-3 and TRBJ2-7, with a possible D match to TRBD2 (5 bases). Germline V gene lookup returns CDR1 ENHRY and CDR2 SYGVKD. The ends were cut back, 6 bases at V and 4 bases at J, with 10 bases in the middle. The CDR3 totals 12 residues. CDR3 nucleotides: TGTGCCATCAGAGCGGCGGGTTACGAGCAGTACTTC. Translation gives CAIRAAGYEQYF.

This clone turned up a few times. This chain uses TRBV5-1 with TRBJ1-1, with 7 bases aligning to TRBD1. The length of the CDR3 is 14 residues. V lost 0 bases and J lost 8; bases outside the gene matches: 7. Per the germline V gene, CDR1 is SGHRS and CDR2 is YFSETQ. Here the CDR3 DNA reads TGCGCCAGCAGCTTGGGGGCACAGGGGCAGGAAGCTTTCTTT. Protein product: CASSLGAQGQEAFF.

The chain combines TRBV15 with TRBJ2-3; TRBD2 might be the D (6 bases). Germline V gene sequence: CDR1 LNHNV, CDR2 YYDKDF (reference sequence). The V end was cut by 3 bases, the J end by 0 bases, with 16 bases between. The CDR3 sequence is 17 residues long. In DNA form, the CDR3 reads TGTGCCACCAGCAGTGGGGGGTGGGGGACGAGCACAGATACGCAGTATTTT. Its protein product is CATSSGGWGTSTDTQYF.

The J gene is TRBJ1-2, the V gene TRBV6-5; D ambiguous. The V gene lost 5 bases and the J gene lost 5 bases, with 6 bases spanning the gap. Germline lookup yields CDR1 MNHEY and CDR2 SVGAGI. This CDR3 comprises 11 residues. As DNA, the CDR3 is TGTGCCAGCAGTAGCTTTTATGGCTACACCTTC. Its translation is CASSSFYGYTF.